What follows describes a single TCR beta chain. Generated by immunoSEQ multiplex PCR, the TCRdb table keeps only in-frame clones and is missing some. This repertoire shows tens of thousands of clones, 93% found once; its top ten account for roughly 0.37%. This specimen belongs to a study of technical replicates of blood from a handful of donors. The CDR3 spans 15 residues. CDR1 and CDR2 (germline): SEHNR, FQNEAQ (reference sequence). V gave up 1 base and J gave up 7 bases; unmatched junction bases: 6. Specimen: T cells isolated from PBMCs. The J gene is TRBJ2-1, the V gene TRBV7-9, with 8 positions matching TRBD2. This TCR was sampled from a human donor in good health. CDR3 protein: CASSLGGGLANEQFF. The CDR3 nucleotides read TGTGCCAGCAGCTTAGGGGGAGGACTAGCTAATGAGCAGTTCTTC.